The clone carrying this T cell receptor beta chain was counted a single time. This entry comes from a study of blood T cell repertoires in COVID-19. Study information: Samples taken during acute and convalescent COVID-19 were collected in the United States, Italy and Spain.

Trimming stripped 3 bases from V and 5 bases from J, with 16 bases between. The CDR3 sequence is 15 residues long. Germline V gene sequence: CDR1 MRHNA, CDR2 SNTAGT. Enrollees, about 18 to 89 years old, lived in around 23 US areas. Exposed participants encountered a COVID-19 case during the 2 weeks preceding study entry. Produced via immunoSEQ multiplex PCR; TCRdb's table is partial and in-frame only. This repertoire shows about 150,000 clones, 65% to 85% found once; its top ten account for roughly 5.6%. The source of this sequence is a man between 70 and 80 years old who had been exposed to COVID-19. Sequencing used PBMCs or T cells enriched from blood (not recorded which). The rearrangement joins TRBV6-4 to TRBJ1-1; D perhaps matches TRBD1 (6 bases). The CDR3 region is CASSERAGVITEAFF. The CDR3 DNA reads TGTGCCAGCAGTGAGAGGGCAGGGGTAATTACTGAAGCTTTCTTT.